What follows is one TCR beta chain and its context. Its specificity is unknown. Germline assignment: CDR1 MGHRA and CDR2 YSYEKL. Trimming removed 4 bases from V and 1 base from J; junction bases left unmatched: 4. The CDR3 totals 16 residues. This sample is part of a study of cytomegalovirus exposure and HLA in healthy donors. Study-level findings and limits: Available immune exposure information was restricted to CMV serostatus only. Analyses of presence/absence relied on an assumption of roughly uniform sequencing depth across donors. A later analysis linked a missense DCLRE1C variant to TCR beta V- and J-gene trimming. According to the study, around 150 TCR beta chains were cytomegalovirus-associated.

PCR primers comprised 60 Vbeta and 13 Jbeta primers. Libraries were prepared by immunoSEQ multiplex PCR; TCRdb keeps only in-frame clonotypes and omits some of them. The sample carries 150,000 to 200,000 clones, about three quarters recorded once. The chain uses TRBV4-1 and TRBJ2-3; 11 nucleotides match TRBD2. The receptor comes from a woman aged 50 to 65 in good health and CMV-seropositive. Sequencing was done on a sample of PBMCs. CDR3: CASSPYSGGGTDTQYF. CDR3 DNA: TGCGCCAGCAGCCCTTATAGCGGGGGGGGCACAGATACGCAGTATTTT.